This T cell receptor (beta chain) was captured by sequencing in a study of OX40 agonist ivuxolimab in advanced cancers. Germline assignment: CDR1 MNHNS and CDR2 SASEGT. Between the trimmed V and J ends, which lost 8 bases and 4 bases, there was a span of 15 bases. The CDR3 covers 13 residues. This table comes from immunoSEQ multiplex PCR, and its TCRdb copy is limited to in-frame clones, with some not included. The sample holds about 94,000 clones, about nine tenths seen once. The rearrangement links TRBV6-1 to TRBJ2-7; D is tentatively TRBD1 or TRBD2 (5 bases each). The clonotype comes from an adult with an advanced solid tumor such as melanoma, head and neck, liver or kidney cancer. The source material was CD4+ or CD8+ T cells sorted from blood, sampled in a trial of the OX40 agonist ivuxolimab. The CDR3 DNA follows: TGTGCCAGCGGGACGGATCTGCGGTACGAGCAGTACTTC. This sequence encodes CASGTDLRYEQYF.